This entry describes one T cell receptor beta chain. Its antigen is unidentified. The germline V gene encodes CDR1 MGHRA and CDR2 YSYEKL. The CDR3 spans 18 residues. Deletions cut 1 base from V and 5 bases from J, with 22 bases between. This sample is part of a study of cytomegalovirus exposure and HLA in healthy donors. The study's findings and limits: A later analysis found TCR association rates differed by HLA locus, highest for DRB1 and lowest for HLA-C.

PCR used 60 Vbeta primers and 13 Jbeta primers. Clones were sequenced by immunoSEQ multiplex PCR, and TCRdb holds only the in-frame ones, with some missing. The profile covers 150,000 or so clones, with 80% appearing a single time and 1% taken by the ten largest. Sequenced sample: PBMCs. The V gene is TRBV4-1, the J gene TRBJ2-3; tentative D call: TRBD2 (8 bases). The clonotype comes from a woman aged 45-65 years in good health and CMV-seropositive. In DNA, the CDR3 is TGCGCCAGCAGCCAAGTGAAGCTAGGGGGCCGGGGGGGAGATACGCAGTATTTT. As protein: CASSQVKLGGRGGDTQYF.